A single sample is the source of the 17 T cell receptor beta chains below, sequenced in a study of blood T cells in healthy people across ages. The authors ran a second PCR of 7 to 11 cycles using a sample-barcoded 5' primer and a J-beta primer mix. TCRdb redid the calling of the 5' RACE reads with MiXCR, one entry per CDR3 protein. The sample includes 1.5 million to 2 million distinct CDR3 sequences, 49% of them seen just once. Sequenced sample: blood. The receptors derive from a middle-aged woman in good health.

CDR3 bases: TGCGCCAGCAGCGGGCCGGGACAGGGTGGCGTGGGCACAGATACGCAGTATTTT. Encoded protein: CASSGPGQGGVGTDTQYF. The chain joins TRBV5-1 to TRBJ2-3, with 9 bases matching TRBD1. Germline V gene lookup returns CDR1 SGHRS and CDR2 YFSETQ. V was pared by 4 bases and J by 1 base, with 13 bases of the junction left unmatched. This CDR3 region has 18 residues.

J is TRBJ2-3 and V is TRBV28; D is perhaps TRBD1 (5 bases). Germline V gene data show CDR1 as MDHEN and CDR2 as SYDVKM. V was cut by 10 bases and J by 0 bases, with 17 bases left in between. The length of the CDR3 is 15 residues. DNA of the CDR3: TGTGCCATCCAGACGTTGACAGCTAGCACAGATACGCAGTATTTT. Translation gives CAIQTLTASTDTQYF. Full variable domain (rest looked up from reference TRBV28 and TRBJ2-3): DVKVTQSSRYLVKRTGEKVFLECVQDMDHENMFWYRQDPGLGLRLIYFSYDVKMKEKGDIPEGYSVSREKKERFSLILESASTNQTSMYLCAIQTLTASTDTQYFGPGTRLTVL.

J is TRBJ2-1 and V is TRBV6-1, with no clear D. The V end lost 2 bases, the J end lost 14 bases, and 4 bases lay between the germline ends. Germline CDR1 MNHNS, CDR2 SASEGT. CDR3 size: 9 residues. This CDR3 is CASSEFKFF. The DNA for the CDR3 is TGTGCCAGCAGTGAATTTAAGTTCTTC.

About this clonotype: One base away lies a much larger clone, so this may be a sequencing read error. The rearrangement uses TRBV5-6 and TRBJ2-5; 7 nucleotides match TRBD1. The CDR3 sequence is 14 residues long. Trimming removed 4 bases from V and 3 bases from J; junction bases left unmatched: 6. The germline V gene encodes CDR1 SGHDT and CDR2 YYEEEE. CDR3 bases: TGTGCCAGCAGCACCGGGACAGAGGAAGAGACCCAGTACTTC. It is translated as CASSTGTEEETQYF.

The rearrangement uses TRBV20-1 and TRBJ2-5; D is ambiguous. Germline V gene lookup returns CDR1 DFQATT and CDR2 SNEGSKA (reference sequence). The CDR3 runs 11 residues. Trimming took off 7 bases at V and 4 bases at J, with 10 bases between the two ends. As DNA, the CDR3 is TGCAGTGTGGTCAAAACAGAGACCCAGTACTTC. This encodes CSVVKTETQYF.

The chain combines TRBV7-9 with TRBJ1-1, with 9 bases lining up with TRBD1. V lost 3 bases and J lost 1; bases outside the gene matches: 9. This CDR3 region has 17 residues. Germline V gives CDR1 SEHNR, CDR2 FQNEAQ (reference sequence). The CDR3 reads CASSFVPGQGGNTEAFF. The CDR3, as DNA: TGTGCCAGCAGCTTTGTCCCGGGACAGGGTGGGAACACTGAAGCTTTCTTT.

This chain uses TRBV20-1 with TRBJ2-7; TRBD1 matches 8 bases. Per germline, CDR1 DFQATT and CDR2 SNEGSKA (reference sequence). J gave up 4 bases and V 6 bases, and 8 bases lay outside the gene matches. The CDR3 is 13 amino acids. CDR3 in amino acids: CSALGQGGYEQYF. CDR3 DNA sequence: TGCAGTGCCTTAGGACAGGGTGGTTACGAGCAGTACTTC.

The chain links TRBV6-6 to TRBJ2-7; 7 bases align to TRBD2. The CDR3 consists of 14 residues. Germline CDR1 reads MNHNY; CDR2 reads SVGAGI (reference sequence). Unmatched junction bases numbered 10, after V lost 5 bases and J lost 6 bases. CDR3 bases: TGTGCCAGCAGTAGTCTAGCGGAGTCGGGCGAGCAGTACTTC. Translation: CASSSLAESGEQYF.

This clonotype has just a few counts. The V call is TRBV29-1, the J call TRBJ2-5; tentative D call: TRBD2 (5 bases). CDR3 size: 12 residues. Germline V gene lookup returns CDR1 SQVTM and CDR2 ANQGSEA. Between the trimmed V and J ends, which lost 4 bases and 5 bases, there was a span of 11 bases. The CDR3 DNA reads TGCAGCGTTGCTCCTAGCCAGGAGACCCAGTACTTC. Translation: CSVAPSQETQYF.

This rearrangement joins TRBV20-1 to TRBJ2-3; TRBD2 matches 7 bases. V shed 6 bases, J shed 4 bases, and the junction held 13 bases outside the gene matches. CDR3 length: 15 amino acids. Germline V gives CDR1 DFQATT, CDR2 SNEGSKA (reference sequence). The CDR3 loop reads CSAHEAGKGPDTQYF. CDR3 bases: TGCAGTGCCCATGAAGCGGGGAAAGGGCCAGATACGCAGTATTTT.

For the CDR3, the DNA is TGCACCAGCAGCCAAGAATTTATGGATTTGGGGATCCATGGCTACACCTTC. Translated: CTSSQEFMDLGIHGYTF. The rearrangement joins TRBV1 to TRBJ1-2. TRBV1 is a pseudogene locus. The CDR3 sequence is 17 residues long.

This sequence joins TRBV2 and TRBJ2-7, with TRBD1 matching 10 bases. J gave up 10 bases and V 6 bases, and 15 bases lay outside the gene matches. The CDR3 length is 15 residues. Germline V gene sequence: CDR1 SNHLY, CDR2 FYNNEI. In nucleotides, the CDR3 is TGTGCCAGCAGCCGACAGGGGGCAACTCAAGACACCCAGTACTTC. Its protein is CASSRQGATQDTQYF.

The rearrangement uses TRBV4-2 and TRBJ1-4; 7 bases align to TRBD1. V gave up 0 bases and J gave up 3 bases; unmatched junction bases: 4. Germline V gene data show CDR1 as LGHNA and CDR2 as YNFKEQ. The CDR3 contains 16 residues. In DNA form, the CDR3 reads TGTGCCAGCAGCCAAGATTTGGACAGGCCTAATGAAAAACTGTTTTTT. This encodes CASSQDLDRPNEKLFF.

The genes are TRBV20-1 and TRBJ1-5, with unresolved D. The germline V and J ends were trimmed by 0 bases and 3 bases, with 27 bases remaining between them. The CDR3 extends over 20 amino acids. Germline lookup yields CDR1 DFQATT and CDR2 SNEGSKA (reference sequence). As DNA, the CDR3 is TGCAGTGCTAGAGATGGTTGGATTCTCCGAGCGGGATCACACAATCAGCCCCAGCATTTT. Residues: CSARDGWILRAGSHNQPQHF.

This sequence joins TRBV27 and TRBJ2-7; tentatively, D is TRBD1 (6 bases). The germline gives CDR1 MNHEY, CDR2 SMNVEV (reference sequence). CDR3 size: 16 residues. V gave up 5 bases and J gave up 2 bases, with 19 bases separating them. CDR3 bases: TGTGCCAGCAGTCCGTCACAGGGTGAGGAACCCTACGAGCAGTACTTC. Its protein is CASSPSQGEEPYEQYF.

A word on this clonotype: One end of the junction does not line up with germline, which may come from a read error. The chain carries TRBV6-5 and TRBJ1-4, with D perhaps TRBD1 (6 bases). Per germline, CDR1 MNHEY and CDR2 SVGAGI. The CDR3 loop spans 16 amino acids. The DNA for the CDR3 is TGTGCCGGCAGTTATTCGGACAGTGCAACTAATGAAAAACTGTTTTTT. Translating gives CAGSYSDSATNEKLFF.

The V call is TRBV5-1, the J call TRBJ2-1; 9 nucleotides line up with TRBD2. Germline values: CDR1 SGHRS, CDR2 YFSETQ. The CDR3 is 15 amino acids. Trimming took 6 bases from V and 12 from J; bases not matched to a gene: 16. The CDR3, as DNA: TGCGCCAGCACCTATGAGGGAGCGGGGGGACGAGGGCAGTTCTTC. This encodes CASTYEGAGGRGQFF.